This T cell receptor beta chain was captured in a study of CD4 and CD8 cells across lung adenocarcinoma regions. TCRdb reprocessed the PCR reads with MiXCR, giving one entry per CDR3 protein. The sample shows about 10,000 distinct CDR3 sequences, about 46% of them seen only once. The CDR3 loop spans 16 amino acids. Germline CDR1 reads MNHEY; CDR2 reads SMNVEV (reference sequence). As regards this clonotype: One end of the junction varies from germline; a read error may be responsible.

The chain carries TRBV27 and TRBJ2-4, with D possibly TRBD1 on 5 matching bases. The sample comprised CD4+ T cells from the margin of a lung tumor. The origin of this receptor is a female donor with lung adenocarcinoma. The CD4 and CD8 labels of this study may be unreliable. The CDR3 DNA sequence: TGTGCCAGCAGATTTAAGGGGCCAGGAGTCAAAAATATTCAGTACTTC. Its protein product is CASRFKGPGVKNIQYF.